Listed here are 10 T cell receptor beta chains from one sample, sequenced in a study of long-term antiretroviral therapy in people with HIV. At survey level, the immunoSEQ assay was run in its v3.0 version. Assay used: immunoSEQ multiplex PCR; TCRdb lists only in-frame clones, some missing. The repertoire holds about 22,000 clones, with about 88% as singletons. Material: unsorted PBMCs, obtained 0.6 years after starting antiretroviral therapy. The receptors originated from a man aged 55 to 70 with HIV.

The rearrangement uses TRBV6-1 and TRBJ1-2; the match to TRBD1 covers 9 bases. The junction had 4 bases not matched to a gene; V was cut back by 7 bases and J by 7 bases. Germline lookup yields CDR1 MNHNS and CDR2 SASEGT. The CDR3 has 12 residues. The CDR3 DNA reads as TGTGCCAGCAAAACAGGGGGCGTTGGCTACACCTTC. Residues: CASKTGGVGYTF.

The table lists this clone with a count of one. The V and J genes are TRBV5-1 and TRBJ2-2; D may be TRBD2 (5 bases). This CDR3 has 15 residues. Germline V gene data show CDR1 as SGHRS and CDR2 as YFSETQ. The V end lost 0 bases, the J end lost 5 bases, and 11 bases lay between the germline ends. In DNA form, the CDR3 reads TGCGCCAGCAGCTTGGGGTGGGAGCGGACCGGGGAGCTGTTTTTT. Its translation: CASSLGWERTGELFF.

In DNA, the CDR3 is TGCGCCAGCAGCTTCCGAGGGGGCCCCTTAACCGGGGAGCTGTTTTTT. Protein sequence: CASSFRGGPLTGELFF. The chain couples TRBV5-1 to TRBJ2-2; 7 bases line up with TRBD1. The CDR3 has 16 residues. The germline V gene has CDR1 SGHRS and CDR2 YFSETQ. The junction had 9 bases not matched to a gene; V was cut back by 2 bases and J by 5 bases. The full variable domain, in which reference TRBV5-1 and TRBJ2-2 provide the parts outside the CDR3, is KAGVTQTPRYLIKTRGQQVTLSCSPISGHRSVSWYQQTPGQGLQFLFEYFSETQRNKGNFPGRFSGRQFSNSRSEMNVSTLELGDSALYLCASSFRGGPLTGELFFGEGSRLTVL.

This chain links TRBV15 with TRBJ1-6; possibly TRBD1 for D (5 bases). Germline CDR1 and CDR2: LNHNV and YYDKDF (reference sequence). The CDR3 spans 16 residues. V shed 1 base and J shed 6 bases, with 13 bases lying between them. DNA of the CDR3: TGTGCCACCAGCAGAGTTTCGGGGGATAGTAATTCACCCCTCCACTTT. It encodes CATSRVSGDSNSPLHF. Drawing the rest from reference TRBV15 and TRBJ1-6, the complete variable domain is DAMVIQNPRYQVTQFGKPVTLSCSQTLNHNVMYWYQQKSSQAPKLLFHYYDKDFNNEADTPDNFQSRRPNTSFCFLDIRSPGLGDTAMYLCATSRVSGDSNSPLHFGNGTRLTVT.

This clone is termed medium-sized. CDR3 coding DNA: TGTGCCAGCACAAGAGCTCCCGGCTCCTACGAGCAGTACTTC. It is translated as CASTRAPGSYEQYF. This chain uses TRBV27 with TRBJ2-7; D is uncertain. Germline CDR1 reads MNHEY; CDR2 reads SMNVEV (reference sequence). Trimming removed 7 bases at V and 0 bases at J, with 13 bases between. This CDR3 has 14 amino acids.

The V gene is TRBV18, the J gene TRBJ2-1; D call uncertain. The CDR3 consists of 12 residues. The germline V gene encodes CDR1 KGHSH and CDR2 LQKENI. The V and J ends lost 2 bases and 4 bases respectively, with 3 bases between them. CDR3 sequence (DNA): TGTGCCAGCTCACCAGGGTACAATGAGCAGTTCTTC. Translated: CASSPGYNEQFF.

The CDR3 DNA sequence: TGTGCCAGCAGCTTGGGGTCGAGGCGCTACGAGCAGTACTTC. Protein sequence: CASSLGSRRYEQYF. This chain joins TRBV5-6 and TRBJ2-7; the D is unclear. Looked up from germline, CDR1 is SGHDT and CDR2 is YYEEEE. This CDR3 spans 14 amino acids. Trimming stripped 0 bases from V and 3 bases from J, with 10 bases between.

V and J are TRBV25-1 and TRBJ1-2, with 7 bases that match TRBD1. This CDR3 is 15 amino acids long. Trimming at V came to 4 bases and at J to 6 bases, leaving 11 bases not matched to a gene. The germline gives CDR1 MGHDK, CDR2 SYGVNS. CDR3 loop: CASSGTQIQGNGYTF. Written as DNA, the CDR3 is TGTGCCAGCAGTGGGACGCAGATACAGGGGAATGGCTACACCTTC.

This sequence joins TRBV5-1 and TRBJ2-7; 7 nucleotides agree with TRBD2. J lost 4 bases, V lost 3 bases, and 10 bases had no gene match. CDR3 length: 15 amino acids. Germline V CDR1 and CDR2: SGHRS, YFSETQ. CDR3 nucleotides: TGCGCCAGCAGCTCAATAGAGCGGGGCAAATACGAGCAGTACTTC. It translates to CASSSIERGKYEQYF. The full variable domain, completed using reference TRBV5-1 and TRBJ2-7, is KAGVTQTPRYLIKTRGQQVTLSCSPISGHRSVSWYQQTPGQGLQFLFEYFSETQRNKGNFPGRFSGRQFSNSRSEMNVSTLELGDSALYLCASSSIERGKYEQYFGPGTRLTVT.

The J gene is TRBJ1-2, the V gene TRBV15, with TRBD1 matching over 9 bases. Germline CDR1 and CDR2: LNHNV and YYDKDF (reference sequence). This CDR3 is built from 15 residues. V trimming: 6 bases; J trimming: 3 bases; junction bases outside the gene matches: 8. The CDR3 reads CATRQGQGPDYGYTF. As DNA, the CDR3 is TGTGCCACCAGGCAAGGACAGGGGCCCGACTATGGCTACACCTTC.